These 8 T cell receptor beta chains originate from one sample sequenced in a study of CD8+ T cells in alopecia areata. RNA was extracted and reverse transcribed into cDNA as the sequencing template. Libraries were prepared by immunoSEQ multiplex PCR; TCRdb keeps only in-frame clonotypes and omits some of them. This table has about 82,000 clones, approximately 50% appearing once. Sequenced input: NKG2D-high CD8+ T cells sorted from blood. The receptors stem from a human donor with alopecia areata.

This clone was seen only a few times. V usage is TRBV30 and J usage is TRBJ2-7, with D possibly being TRBD2 (6 bases). This CDR3 has 13 residues. The V gene lost 4 bases and the J gene lost 7 bases, with 17 bases spanning the gap. CDR1 is GTSNPN, CDR2 SVGIG, per germline (reference sequence). The CDR3 region has the DNA TGTGCCTGGATTGGGGGGTTTGGAGGTGAGCAGTACTTC. Translated, it gives CAWIGGFGGEQYF. Based on the CDR3 plus reference TRBV30 and TRBJ2-7, the full variable domain is SQTIHQWPATLVQPVGSPLSLECTVEGTSNPNLYWYRQAAGRGLQLLFYSVGIGQISSEVPQNLSASRPQDRQFILSSKKLLLSDSGFYLCAWIGGFGGEQYFGPGTRLTVT.

The genes are TRBV28 and TRBJ2-5; D call uncertain. V lost 6 bases to trimming and J lost 5 bases, with 10 bases between them. The germline V gene has CDR1 MDHEN and CDR2 SYDVKM. This CDR3 comprises 12 residues. This CDR3 reads CASSHPQETQYF. The CDR3 DNA reads TGTGCCAGCAGCCACCCCCAGGAGACCCAGTACTTC.

This clone was detected a few times. This chain connects TRBV29-1 to TRBJ1-6; weak D call: TRBD1 (5 bases). The CDR3 sequence is 15 residues long. Germline values: CDR1 SQVTM, CDR2 ANQGSEA. The CDR3 protein is CSVLLVGGYNSPLHF. CDR3 coding DNA: TGCAGTGTTCTCCTCGTCGGGGGGTATAATTCACCCCTCCACTTT.

The chain links TRBV28 to TRBJ2-5; D is perhaps TRBD1 (5 bases). V was trimmed by 6 bases and J by 9 bases, leaving 11 bases between them. Germline V gene sequence: CDR1 MDHEN, CDR2 SYDVKM. The CDR3 is 11 amino acids. CDR3 sequence: CASSPAGSQYF. For the CDR3, the DNA is TGTGCCAGCAGCCCCGCAGGGTCCCAGTACTTC.

The chain recombines TRBV30 with TRBJ1-1; maybe TRBD1 (5 bases). The CDR3 consists of 15 residues. Germline V lookup: CDR1 GTSNPN, CDR2 SVGIG (reference sequence). V was trimmed by 2 bases and J by 4 bases, leaving 17 bases between them. For the CDR3, the DNA is TGTGCCTGGAGTTCCGTTCATGGGGGGGGCACTGAAGCTTTCTTT. This encodes CAWSSVHGGGTEAFF.

V and J are TRBV5-1 and TRBJ2-2, with D unresolved. Trimming left V 4 bases short and J 6 bases short, with 10 bases between. The CDR3 consists of 13 residues. CDR1 and CDR2 (germline): SGHRS, YFSETQ. The CDR3 DNA reads as TGCGCCAGCAGCCTTCTAGGGTCCGGGGAGCTGTTTTTT. This translates into CASSLLGSGELFF.

This clone was detected a few times. The same CDR3 can be traced to other DNA sequences in this sample. The CDR3 DNA reads as TGCGCCAGCAGCCAAGAGGGGGGGCCCACCTACGAGCAGTACTTC. This codes for CASSQEGGPTYEQYF. The chain couples TRBV4-3 to TRBJ2-7; tentative D call: TRBD2 (7 bases). Deletions cut 0 bases from V and 2 bases from J, with 11 bases between. Germline V CDR1 and CDR2: LGHNA, YSLEER. The CDR3 contains 15 residues.

The chain has TRBV9 and TRBJ2-3; D unresolved. V was pared by 0 bases and J by 5 bases, with 4 bases between. The germline CDR1 and CDR2 sequences are SGDLS and YYNGEE. The CDR3 has 12 residues. In DNA form, the CDR3 reads TGTGCCAGCAGCGTAGGGCGAGATACGCAGTATTTT. Its protein product is CASSVGRDTQYF.